A single sample is the source of the 8 T cell receptor beta chains below, sequenced in a study of identical twins. TCRdb processed the 5' RACE reads anew with MiXCR; each CDR3 protein has one entry. This repertoire shows more than 1.5 million distinct CDR3 sequences, about 31% found once; its top ten account for roughly 0.3%. The sequenced sample was cord blood. The receptors derive from a newborn girl in good health.

The chain combines TRBV7-2 with TRBJ2-1, with 11 bases fitting TRBD1. This CDR3 comprises 15 residues. Unmatched junction bases numbered 6, after V lost 7 bases and J lost 4 bases. Germline values: CDR1 SGHTA, CDR2 FQGNSA. CDR3 sequence: CASIPGTGGYNEQFF. The CDR3 nucleotides read TGTGCCAGCATCCCCGGGACAGGGGGTTACAATGAGCAGTTCTTC.

V gene TRBV20-1 combines with J gene TRBJ2-7; TRBD2 aligns across 7 bases. V gave up 0 bases and J gave up 3 bases; unmatched junction bases: 11. The germline V gene encodes CDR1 DFQATT and CDR2 SNEGSKA (reference sequence). The length of the CDR3 is 16 residues. The CDR3 region has the DNA TGCAGTGCTAGAGAAGGATCGGCGGGAGTTAACTACGAGCAGTACTTC. Amino acids: CSAREGSAGVNYEQYF.

This clonotype was recorded at least ten times. This chain connects TRBV29-1 to TRBJ1-2, with TRBD1 matching 11 bases. Germline CDR1 is SQVTM and CDR2 is ANQGSEA. CDR3 length: 12 residues. The J segment lost 8 bases and the V segment lost 6 bases, leaving 5 bases of the junction unmatched. The CDR3 sequence: CSVTDRGLGYTF. DNA of the CDR3: TGCAGCGTGACGGACAGGGGGCTCGGCTACACCTTC. The full variable domain, rest sourced from reference TRBV29-1 and TRBJ1-2, is SAVISQKPSRDICQRGTSLTIQCQVDSQVTMMFWYRQQPGQSLTLIATANQGSEATYESGFVIDKFPISRPNLTFSTLTVSNMSPEDSSIYLCSVTDRGLGYTFGSGTRLTVV.

V usage is TRBV2 and J usage is TRBJ2-5, with D uncertain. This CDR3 is built from 16 residues. Trimming took 6 bases from V and 0 from J, leaving 17 bases between them. Germline V CDR1 and CDR2: SNHLY, FYNNEI. The CDR3 bases are TGTGCCAGCAGGCCCGTCACCCTAGGGTACCAAGAGACCCAGTACTTC. Translation gives CASRPVTLGYQETQYF.

This clonotype was observed a handful of times. The chain recombines TRBV20-1 with TRBJ2-7; the match to TRBD1 covers 8 bases. CDR1 is DFQATT, CDR2 SNEGSKA, per germline (reference sequence). CDR3 length equals 14 residues. With V trimmed by 5 bases and J by 2 bases, 8 bases remained unmatched. The DNA of the CDR3 is TGCAGTGCTTCCCCCGGGACAGGACCCTACGAGCAGTACTTC. Translated: CSASPGTGPYEQYF.

The rearrangement joins TRBV6-1 to TRBJ1-2; 7 nucleotides line up with TRBD1. Germline assignment: CDR1 MNHNS and CDR2 SASEGT. The CDR3 loop spans 13 amino acids. Unmatched junction bases numbered 7, after V lost 4 bases and J lost 8 bases. This chain's CDR3 is CASSAEGAPGYTF. The CDR3 DNA reads TGTGCCAGCAGTGCGGAGGGGGCGCCGGGCTACACCTTC.

This clonotype was counted a few times. The V and J genes are TRBV5-1 and TRBJ2-1; TRBD2 aligns across 8 bases. Germline V gives CDR1 SGHRS, CDR2 YFSETQ. The CDR3 is made up of 15 amino acids. V dropped 4 bases and J dropped 4; count of bases not matched to a gene: 7. Written as DNA, the CDR3 is TGCGCCAGCAGCCATACTAGCGGCCTATACAATGAGCAGTTCTTC. Residues: CASSHTSGLYNEQFF.

This clonotype has more than one count but fewer than ten. This rearrangement joins TRBV6-1 to TRBJ1-1; D may be TRBD1 (6 bases). The V gene's germline CDR1 is MNHNS and CDR2 SASEGT. The V and J ends lost 7 bases and 0 bases respectively, with 18 bases between them. The CDR3 loop spans 16 amino acids. CDR3 protein: CASTVLQGRVNTEAFF. CDR3 nucleotides: TGTGCCAGCACCGTCCTACAGGGCCGGGTGAACACTGAAGCTTTCTTT.